This T cell receptor (beta chain) was captured by sequencing in a study of T cells in Graves' hyperthyroidism and ophthalmopathy. Germline loops: CDR1 SGHTA, CDR2 FQGNSA. The CDR3 consists of 15 residues. Patients showing uncontrolled infection, other autoimmune disease, pregnancy or lactation were ineligible. Each 10 ml fresh peripheral blood draw supplied the PBMCs. Concerning this clonotype: A much more abundant neighbour one base away suggests this may be a read error.

TCR beta CDR3 region amplification was performed from RNA transcripts. First-round RT-PCR of the TCR CDR3 relied on the HTBI primer set. MiXCR was run by TCRdb on the multiplex PCR reads, yielding one entry per CDR3 protein. The sample consists of some 180,000 distinct CDR3 sequences, about a sixth of them appearing once. The chain is built from TRBV7-2 and TRBJ2-7; D is perhaps TRBD1 (7 bases). This sequence originates from a woman aged 45-65 years with Graves' hyperthyroidism. Sequenced material: blood. Here the CDR3 reads CAGSRSGQGAYEQYF. The CDR3 nucleotides read TGTGCCGGCAGCCGCAGCGGGCAGGGGGCCTACGAGCAGTACTTC.